The T cell receptor beta chain under discussion was sequenced for a study of blood T cell repertoires in COVID-19. This table comes from immunoSEQ multiplex PCR, and its TCRdb copy is limited to in-frame clones, with some not included. The data show 160,000 or so clones, around 80% seen once. The CDR3 has 15 residues. Trimming cost V 5 bases and J 4 bases; bases outside gene matches: 5. Germline CDR1 is SGHTA and CDR2 is FQGNSA. Sequencing used peripheral blood. The sequence was obtained from a woman at least 80 years old with acute or convalescent COVID-19. V and J are TRBV7-2 and TRBJ2-1; 10 bases map to TRBD2. The CDR3 spells CASSHLAGAYNEQFF. In DNA form, the CDR3 reads TGTGCCAGCAGCCATCTAGCGGGGGCATACAATGAGCAGTTCTTC.